The next 19 T cell receptor beta chains were all read from a single sample in a study of cytomegalovirus exposure and HLA in healthy donors. It was with 60 Vbeta and 13 Jbeta primers that the PCR ran. The assay was immunoSEQ multiplex PCR, and TCRdb's table has in-frame clones only and misses some. This sample has approximately 140,000 clones, with around 60% found just once. Sequencing used PBMCs. The receptor set was obtained from a woman aged 60 to 75 in good health and CMV-seropositive.

This rearrangement joins TRBV6-5 to TRBJ1-2; possible D gene TRBD1, 6 bases. CDR3 size: 13 residues. The germline V and J ends were trimmed by 6 bases and 4 bases, with 12 bases remaining between them. Per germline, CDR1 MNHEY and CDR2 SVGAGI. The CDR3 DNA reads as TGTGCCAGCAGGCTGGACAGATCCTATGGCTACACCTTC. Its protein product is CASRLDRSYGYTF.

This clone has more than one count but fewer than ten. V gene TRBV7-8 combines with J gene TRBJ2-7; D is perhaps TRBD2 (7 bases). This CDR3 comprises 15 residues. Germline V CDR1 and CDR2: SGHVS, FQNEAQ. V was cut by 5 bases and J by 6 bases, with 20 bases left in between. Here the CDR3 reads CASSAFRGGSGEQYF. As DNA, the CDR3 is TGTGCCAGCAGCGCCTTCAGGGGCGGGAGTGGCGAGCAGTACTTC.

The genes are TRBV7-6 and TRBJ2-2; the match to TRBD1 covers 10 bases. V dropped 5 bases and J dropped 6; count of bases not matched to a gene: 3. The CDR3 covers 14 residues. CDR1 is SGHVS and CDR2 is FNYEAQ in the germline V gene. CDR3 DNA: TGTGCCAGCAGCGGAGGACAGGGGGCCGGGGAGCTGTTTTTT. Its protein product is CASSGGQGAGELFF.

In this sample, this clone turned up a few times. J is TRBJ2-1 and V is TRBV5-1, with 9 positions matching TRBD1. J lost 6 bases, V lost 4 bases, and 8 bases had no gene match. This CDR3 is 15 amino acids long. In germline, CDR1 is SGHRS, CDR2 YFSETQ. The CDR3 sequence is CASSPMGQGVNEQFF. The CDR3 coding sequence is TGCGCCAGCAGCCCCATGGGACAGGGTGTCAATGAGCAGTTCTTC.

The rearrangement uses TRBV7-9 and TRBJ2-1; D perhaps matches TRBD2 (6 bases). CDR1 is SEHNR, CDR2 FQNEAQ, per germline (reference sequence). The CDR3 loop spans 14 amino acids. Trimming stripped 2 bases from V and 8 bases from J, with 13 bases between. The CDR3 reads CASSLWGEEHEQFF. The CDR3 DNA reads TGTGCCAGCAGCTTATGGGGGGAGGAGCATGAGCAGTTCTTC.

V is TRBV7-6 and J is TRBJ2-5; a possible D gene is TRBD2 (6 bases). This CDR3 has 13 amino acids. Germline CDR1 reads SGHVS; CDR2 reads FNYEAQ. Trimming cost V 4 bases and J 0 bases, with 6 bases left between them. The CDR3 loop reads CASSWGDQETQYF. In nucleotides, the CDR3 is TGTGCCAGCAGCTGGGGGGACCAAGAGACCCAGTACTTC.

The chain recombines TRBV13 with TRBJ2-1; D perhaps matches TRBD2 (6 bases). Trimming stripped 1 base from V and 1 base from J, with 8 bases between. The CDR3 is 15 residues long. The germline gives CDR1 PRHDT, CDR2 FYEKMQ (reference sequence). In DNA, the CDR3 is TGTGCCAGCAGCTTAGATGGGGGGTCCTACAATGAGCAGTTCTTC. Translated, it gives CASSLDGGSYNEQFF.

This chain uses TRBV29-1 with TRBJ2-7; possibly TRBD1 for D (6 bases). V was pared by 2 bases and J by 6 bases, with 20 bases between. The CDR3 is 15 amino acids. Germline V gene lookup returns CDR1 SQVTM and CDR2 ANQGSEA. Written as DNA, the CDR3 is TGCAGCGTTGAATCCCCCGGCAGGGGTATTGGCGAGCAGTACTTC. This codes for CSVESPGRGIGEQYF.

The rearrangement links TRBV6-6 to TRBJ2-2; the D gene is possibly TRBD2 (6 bases). The germline V and J ends were trimmed by 8 bases and 0 bases, with 7 bases remaining between them. The germline gives CDR1 MNHNY, CDR2 SVGAGI (reference sequence). The CDR3 spans 13 residues. For the CDR3, the DNA is TGTGCCAGCGGGACTTCGAACACCGGGGAGCTGTTTTTT. Its protein product is CASGTSNTGELFF.

The chain recombines TRBV30 with TRBJ2-5; 9 bases agree with TRBD2. Germline V lookup: CDR1 GTSNPN, CDR2 SVGIG (reference sequence). CDR3 size: 16 residues. The V and J ends lost 0 bases and 4 bases, in that order; junction bases with no gene match: 9. CDR3 sequence reads: CAWSVQWTSEGETQYF. The DNA of the CDR3 is TGTGCCTGGAGTGTACAATGGACTAGCGAGGGAGAGACCCAGTACTTC.

The chain uses TRBV4-2 and TRBJ2-5; TRBD2 agrees at 12 bases. The end of the DNA is better explained by TRBJ2-7, so the J call may be wrong. The CDR3 is 16 residues long. Germline CDR1 is LGHNA and CDR2 is YNFKEQ. CDR3 in amino acids: CASSQDTSGRIYEQYF. The CDR3 bases are TGTGCCAGCAGCCAGGACACTAGCGGGAGGATCTACGAGCAGTACTTC.

The chain has TRBV6-5 and TRBJ1-1; D possibly corresponds to TRBD1 (5 bases). V was pared by 7 bases and J by 0 bases, with 15 bases between. The CDR3 consists of 15 residues. The germline V gene encodes CDR1 MNHEY and CDR2 SVGAGI. The CDR3 reads CASTSFDSLNTEAFF. In DNA, the CDR3 is TGTGCCAGCACCTCATTCGACAGTTTGAACACTGAAGCTTTCTTT.

The CDR3 DNA is TGTGCCAGCAGTGAACGAGGGGGTTTCTATGGCTACACCTTC. It specifies CASSERGGFYGYTF. The chain couples TRBV25-1 to TRBJ1-2; possibly TRBD1 for D (6 bases). The length of the CDR3 is 14 residues. The germline V gene has CDR1 MGHDK and CDR2 SYGVNS. V lost 2 bases, J lost 4 bases, and 11 bases lay in between.

V and J are TRBV20-1 and TRBJ1-5, with unresolved D. The length of the CDR3 is 11 residues. Trimming pared 3 bases from V and 11 bases from J, leaving 11 bases between. CDR1 is DFQATT, CDR2 SNEGSKA, per germline (reference sequence). The CDR3 region has the DNA TGCAGTGCTAGCGCCCGCGGGTCCCAGCATTTT. Amino acid sequence: CSASARGSQHF.

The V gene is TRBV28, the J gene TRBJ2-5; 8 bases agree with TRBD2. CDR1 is MDHEN and CDR2 is SYDVKM in the germline V gene. V was clipped by 5 bases and J by 2 bases; unmatched bases: 4. CDR3 length: 14 amino acids. CDR3 sequence (DNA): TGTGCCAGCAGTCTCGCGGGAGGACAAGAGACCCAGTACTTC. It translates to CASSLAGGQETQYF.

The V call is TRBV4-2, the J call TRBJ2-7, with D tentatively TRBD2 (7 bases). V was clipped by 5 bases and J by 5 bases, with 19 bases between them. The CDR3 runs to 15 residues. Germline V gene sequence: CDR1 LGHNA, CDR2 YNFKEQ. The CDR3 protein is CASSFGRGGRDEQYF. The CDR3 nucleotides read TGTGCCAGCAGCTTCGGAAGGGGGGGCCGCGACGAGCAGTACTTC.

Only a few counts were recorded for this clone. V gene TRBV28 combines with J gene TRBJ1-4; D remains unclear. The CDR3 contains 12 residues. The germline CDR1 and CDR2 sequences are MDHEN and SYDVKM. V was shortened by 5 bases and J by 12 bases, with 13 bases between the two germline ends. CDR3 DNA sequence: TGTGCCAGCAGTCCGAACCCTGGGCAACTGTTTTTT. It encodes CASSPNPGQLFF. Using reference TRBV28 and TRBJ1-4 for the parts outside the CDR3, the full variable domain is DVKVTQSSRYLVKRTGEKVFLECVQDMDHENMFWYRQDPGLGLRLIYFSYDVKMKEKGDIPEGYSVSREKKERFSLILESASTNQTSMYLCASSPNPGQLFFGSGTQLSVL.

The chain recombines TRBV15 with TRBJ1-5; no clear D. CDR1 and CDR2 (germline): LNHNV, YYDKDF (reference sequence). CDR3 length: 16 residues. V was trimmed by 0 bases and J by 1 base, leaving 10 bases between them. CDR3 nucleotide sequence: TGTGCCACCAGCAGAGATGAGGGCTCGAGCAATCAGCCCCAGCATTTT. Translation: CATSRDEGSSNQPQHF.

The gene calls are TRBV9 and TRBJ2-3; 8 bases are shared with TRBD2. Unmatched junction bases numbered 3, after V lost 2 bases and J lost 1 base. The germline gives CDR1 SGDLS, CDR2 YYNGEE. There are 15 residues in the CDR3. CDR3 loop: CASSVTSGGTDTQYF. The CDR3 DNA is TGTGCCAGCAGCGTCACTAGCGGAGGCACAGATACGCAGTATTTT.